Shown below are 16 T cell receptor beta chains from a single sample sequenced in a study of CD8 T cells in ankylosing spondylitis. TCRdb re-called the 5' RACE reads through MiXCR, storing one row per CDR3 protein. The table includes roughly 250,000 distinct CDR3 sequences, around 9.1% detected once. Material for sequencing was blood, either unsorted or a sorted T cell fraction (not recorded which). All receptors come from a male donor with ankylosing spondylitis or in good health (not recorded which).

This clonotype was counted ten times or more. V usage is TRBV10-3 and J usage is TRBJ2-7; D gene uncertain. The V and J ends lost 4 bases and 6 bases respectively, with 13 bases between them. This CDR3 comprises 13 residues. The germline CDR1 and CDR2 sequences are ENHRY and SYGVKD. The CDR3 region is CAISAESVSEQYF. The CDR3 DNA reads as TGTGCCATCAGTGCAGAGTCCGTATCCGAGCAGTACTTC.

The table lists this clonotype with many counts. The chain uses TRBV29-1 and TRBJ1-2; D is undetermined. This CDR3 spans 12 amino acids. The germline V gene encodes CDR1 SQVTM and CDR2 ANQGSEA. V was cut by 2 bases and J by 8 bases, with 12 bases left in between. CDR3 protein: CSVESRTSGYTF. CDR3 coding DNA: TGCAGCGTTGAATCCCGAACCTCCGGCTACACCTTC.

This clonotype showed up just a few times. The V and J genes are TRBV20-1 and TRBJ2-3; 13 bases agree with TRBD2. The J segment lost 3 bases and the V segment lost 1 base, leaving 13 bases of the junction unmatched. Germline V CDR1 and CDR2: DFQATT, SNEGSKA (reference sequence). This CDR3 is 19 amino acids long. The CDR3 coding sequence is TGCAGTGCTAGAGGCGGACTAGCGGGAGTAGTCTGGGGGACAGATACGCAGTATTTT. This gives the protein CSARGGLAGVVWGTDTQYF.

The CDR3 DNA is TGCAGTGCCAGGTCCCCCCAGCGGGGGGGCCGGAATACGCAGTATTTT. Its protein is CSARSPQRGGRNTQYF. This rearrangement joins TRBV20-1 to TRBJ2-3; 10 bases match TRBD2. Germline V gene sequence: CDR1 DFQATT, CDR2 SNEGSKA (reference sequence). The CDR3 covers 16 residues. The junction had 16 bases not matched to a gene; V was cut back by 6 bases and J by 7 bases.

This clonotype was observed many times. The rearrangement joins TRBV7-9 to TRBJ2-7; tentatively, D is TRBD1 or TRBD2 (6 bases each). The CDR3 runs to 15 residues. The V end was cut by 5 bases, the J end by 1 base, with 15 bases between. Germline CDR1 SEHNR, CDR2 FQNEAQ (reference sequence). DNA for the CDR3: TGTGCCAGCAGCGCGGGGACAAGCTCGTCCTACGAGCAGTACTTC. It yields the protein CASSAGTSSSYEQYF.

In this sample, this clonotype turned up many times. Compared with germline, one end of the junction differs, possibly owing to a read error. V and J are TRBV7-7 and TRBJ2-3; D perhaps matches TRBD1 (6 bases). Germline V gives CDR1 SSHAT, CDR2 FNYEAQ (reference sequence). The CDR3 runs 14 residues. CDR3 nucleotide sequence: TGTGCTAGCAGCTTAGCACAGGGCTCGGATACGCAGTATTTT. Its protein product is CASSLAQGSDTQYF. Drawing the rest from reference TRBV7-7 and TRBJ2-3, the complete variable domain is GAGVSQSPRYKVTKRGQDVTLRCDPISSHATLYWYQQALGQGPEFLTYFNYEAQPDKSGLPSDRFSAERPEGSISTLTIQRTEQRDSAMYRCASSLAQGSDTQYFGPGTRLTVL.

This clonotype was detected a few times. The chain has TRBV30 and TRBJ1-3; TRBD1 agrees at 9 bases. Trimming at V came to 1 base and at J to 3 bases, leaving 1 base not matched to a gene. The CDR3 spans 14 residues. CDR1 is GTSNPN, CDR2 SVGIG, per germline (reference sequence). This chain's CDR3 is CAWSAGQGGNTIYF. CDR3 DNA sequence: TGTGCCTGGAGTGCGGGACAGGGTGGAAACACCATATATTTT. The whole variable domain, filled in from reference TRBV30 and TRBJ1-3, reads SQTIHQWPATLVQPVGSPLSLECTVEGTSNPNLYWYRQAAGRGLQLLFYSVGIGQISSEVPQNLSASRPQDRQFILSSKKLLLSDSGFYLCAWSAGQGGNTIYFGEGSWLTVV.

This clonotype was seen at least ten times. The rearrangement uses TRBV5-1 and TRBJ2-1, with D perhaps TRBD1 (7 bases). The V and J ends lost 3 bases and 9 bases respectively, with 19 bases between them. There are 15 residues in the CDR3. From germline, CDR1 is SGHRS and CDR2 YFSETQ. This CDR3 is CASSSYRGLAGEQFF. The CDR3 coding sequence is TGCGCCAGCAGCTCATACAGGGGACTGGCGGGTGAGCAGTTCTTC.

The chain couples TRBV20-1 to TRBJ2-1, with D tentatively TRBD2 (6 bases). Germline assignment: CDR1 DFQATT and CDR2 SNEGSKA (reference sequence). The V end was cut by 3 bases, the J end by 7 bases, with 10 bases between. The CDR3 runs 12 residues. Here the CDR3 reads CSARMLANEQFF. DNA for the CDR3: TGCAGTGCTAGGATGCTAGCGAATGAGCAGTTCTTC.

This clonotype came up many times. This chain connects TRBV9 to TRBJ1-2; tentative D call: TRBD1 (5 bases). Trimming pared 5 bases from V and 7 bases from J, leaving 9 bases between. The CDR3 extends over 11 amino acids. Germline V gene sequence: CDR1 SGDLS, CDR2 YYNGEE. The CDR3 reads CASRFQGGYTF. CDR3 bases: TGTGCCAGCAGGTTCCAGGGTGGCTACACCTTC.

CDR3 in DNA: TGTGCCAGCAGTTTGGCCGGGGCGATCCAAGAGACCCAGTACTTC. Protein: CASSLAGAIQETQYF. V is TRBV27 and J is TRBJ2-5; D is perhaps TRBD1 or TRBD2 (5 bases each). Trimming removed 3 bases from V and 1 base from J, with 12 bases in between. The CDR3 consists of 15 residues. CDR1 MNHEY and CDR2 SMNVEV come from the germline V gene (reference sequence).

This clonotype was detected only a few times. The CDR3 DNA is TGTGCCAGCAGCTTAGGTCTAGCGGGGACCTTCACAGATACGCAGTATTTT. Its protein is CASSLGLAGTFTDTQYF. The rearrangement joins TRBV11-2 to TRBJ2-3; 9 bases fit TRBD2. Losses at the gene ends were 1 base for V and 2 bases for J; bases not matched to a gene: 7. The CDR3 length is 17 residues. Germline loops: CDR1 SGHAT, CDR2 FQNNGV.

This clonotype was observed many times. This chain connects TRBV20-1 to TRBJ2-7; 7 positions agree with TRBD2. J gave up 3 bases and V 3 bases, and 11 bases lay outside the gene matches. Germline values: CDR1 DFQATT, CDR2 SNEGSKA (reference sequence). The CDR3 length is 15 residues. CDR3 residues: CSASAPGLPDYEQYF. CDR3 DNA sequence: TGCAGTGCTAGCGCTCCGGGACTACCAGACTACGAGCAGTACTTC.

This clonotype turned up a few times. The V and J genes are TRBV20-1 and TRBJ1-3; D gene uncertain. CDR3 length: 13 amino acids. V was trimmed by 7 bases and J by 0 bases, leaving 10 bases between them. Per the germline V gene, CDR1 is DFQATT and CDR2 is SNEGSKA (reference sequence). Here the CDR3 reads CSVGFPSGNTIYF. The CDR3 bases are TGCAGTGTGGGCTTTCCCTCTGGAAACACCATATATTTT.

This clonotype has at least ten counts. The chain carries TRBV5-1 and TRBJ2-7, with 10 nucleotides matching TRBD1. Germline-derived CDR1 and CDR2 are SGHRS and YFSETQ. There are 16 residues in the CDR3. V dropped 0 bases and J dropped 7; count of bases not matched to a gene: 10. CDR3 sequence reads: CASSLAYRTGGKEQYF. CDR3 nucleotides: TGCGCCAGCAGCTTGGCCTATCGGACAGGGGGGAAAGAGCAGTACTTC.

With regard to this clonotype: A read error may be the cause here, since a much bigger clone is one base away. J is TRBJ1-4 and V is TRBV5-6, with D hard to call. The CDR3 is 15 residues long. Germline CDR1 SGHDT, CDR2 YYEEEE. The CDR3 reads CASSLGAGPNERLFF. The CDR3 DNA sequence: TGTGCCAGCAGCTTGGGGGCAGGTCCTAATGAAAGACTGTTTTTT.